Reported below is one TCR beta chain. These data originate in a study of blood T cell repertoires in COVID-19. Study-level background: The United States, Italy and Spain provided the acute and convalescent COVID-19 samples. Sources were T cells, B-cell-depleted T cells, or PBMCs; the material itself was cDNA or gDNA.

In the authors' workflow: For nucleated cells, counts were estimated from reference gene primer amplification. Some clones are missing from TCRdb's copy, which holds only in-frame ones; the method was immunoSEQ multiplex PCR. V and J calls and clone size are copied from that table; D and trimming were computed from the DNA. The table has approximately 220,000 clones, approximately 83% seen once. Germline V gene sequence: CDR1 SGHTA, CDR2 FQGTGA. The CDR3 consists of 14 residues. V lost 0 bases, J lost 0 bases, and 5 bases lay in between. This receptor was identified in a woman in her thirties or forties with active or convalescent COVID-19. The chain couples TRBV7-3 to TRBJ1-1; D gene unclear. Sequenced: peripheral blood. Written as DNA, the CDR3 is TGTGCCAGCAGCTTAACGGACTTGAACACTGAAGCTTTCTTT. This codes for CASSLTDLNTEAFF. The full variable domain, completed using reference TRBV7-3 and TRBJ1-1, is GAGVSQTPSNKVTEKGKYVELRCDPISGHTALYWYRQSLGQGPEFLIYFQGTGAADDSGLPNDRFFAVRPEGSVSTLKIQRTERGDSAVYLCASSLTDLNTEAFFGQGTRLTVV.